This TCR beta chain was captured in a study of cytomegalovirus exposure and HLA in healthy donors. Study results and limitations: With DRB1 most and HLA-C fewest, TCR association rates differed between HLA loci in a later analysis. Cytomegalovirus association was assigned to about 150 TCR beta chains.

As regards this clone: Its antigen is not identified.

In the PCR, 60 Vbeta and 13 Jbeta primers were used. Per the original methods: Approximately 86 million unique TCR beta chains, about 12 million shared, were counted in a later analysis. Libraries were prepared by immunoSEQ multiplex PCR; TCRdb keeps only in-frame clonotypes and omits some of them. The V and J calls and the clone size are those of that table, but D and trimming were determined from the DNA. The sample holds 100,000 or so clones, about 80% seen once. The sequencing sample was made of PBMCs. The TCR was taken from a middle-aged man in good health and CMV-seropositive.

CDR3 residues: CAPRWTGYRNQPQHF. The CDR3, as DNA: TGTGCCCCACGGTGGACAGGATATCGCAATCAGCCCCAGCATTTT. The chain couples TRBV9 to TRBJ1-5; 7 nucleotides match TRBD1. The J segment lost 2 bases and the V segment lost 10 bases, leaving 12 bases of the junction unmatched. The CDR3 runs to 15 residues. Germline-derived CDR1 and CDR2 are SGDLS and YYNGEE. Full variable domain (missing parts from reference TRBV9 and TRBJ1-5): DSGVTQTPKHLITATGQRVTLRCSPRSGDLSVYWYQQSLDQGLQFLIQYYNGEERAKGNILERFSAQQFPDLHSELNLSSLELGDSALYFCAPRWTGYRNQPQHFGDGTRLSIL.